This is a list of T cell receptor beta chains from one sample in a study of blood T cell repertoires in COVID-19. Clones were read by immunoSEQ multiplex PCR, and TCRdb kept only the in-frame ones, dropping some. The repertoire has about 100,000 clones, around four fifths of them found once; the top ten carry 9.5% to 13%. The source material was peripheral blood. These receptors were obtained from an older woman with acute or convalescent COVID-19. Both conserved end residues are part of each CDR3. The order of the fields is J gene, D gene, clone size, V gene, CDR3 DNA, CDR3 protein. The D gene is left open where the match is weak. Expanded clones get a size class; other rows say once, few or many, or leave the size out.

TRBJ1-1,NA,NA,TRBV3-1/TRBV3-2,TGTGCCAGCAGCCTGTACTTCGGGACTGAAGCTTTCTTT,CASSLYFGTEAFF
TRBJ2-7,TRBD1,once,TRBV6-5,TGTGCCAGCGATCTAGGGACAGGGGGCAACGAGCAGTACTTC,CASDLGTGGNEQYF
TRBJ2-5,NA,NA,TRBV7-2,TGTGCCAGCAGCTCAACGGGTGGAGAGACCCAGTACTTC,CASSSTGGETQYF
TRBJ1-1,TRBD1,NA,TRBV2,TGTGCCAGCAGCGGGACAGCCGTTAACACTGAAGCTTTCTTT,CASSGTAVNTEAFF
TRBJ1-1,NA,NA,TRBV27,TGTGCCAGCAGTTCACAGACACCGCCGAACACTGAAGCTTTCTTT,CASSSQTPPNTEAFF
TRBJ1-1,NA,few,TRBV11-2,TGTGCCAGCAGCCCCAGACAGACCTACACTGAAGCTTTCTTT,CASSPRQTYTEAFF
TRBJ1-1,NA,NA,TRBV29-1,TGCAGCGTCTCGAACACTGAAGCTTTCTTT,CSVSNTEAFF
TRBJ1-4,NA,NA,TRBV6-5,TGTGCCAGCAGTTATAGGCAGGGGAGTGAAAAACTGTTTTTT,CASSYRQGSEKLFF
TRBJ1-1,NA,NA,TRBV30,TGTGCCTGGAGTGTAACGGGGGGGGCTTTCTTT,CAWSVTGGAFF
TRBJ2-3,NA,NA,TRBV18,TGTGCCAGCTCACCGACCGGGGGCACAGATACGCAGTATTTT,CASSPTGGTDTQYF
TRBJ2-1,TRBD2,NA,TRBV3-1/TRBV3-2,TGTGCCAGCAGCCAAAAGCGGGGGGGCGTCGATGAGCAGTTCTTC,CASSQKRGGVDEQFF
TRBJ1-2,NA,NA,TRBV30,TGTGCCTGGAGTCCTTCCGGGTATGGCTACACCTTC,CAWSPSGYGYTF
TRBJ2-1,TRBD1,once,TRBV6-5,TGTGCCAGCGCGACAGGGCTTTACAATGAGCAGTTCTTC,CASATGLYNEQFF
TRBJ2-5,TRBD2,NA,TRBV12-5,TGTGCTAGTGGTTTGGTCCGGACTAGCGGGGGGATGGGGGAGACCCAGTACTTC,CASGLVRTSGGMGETQYF
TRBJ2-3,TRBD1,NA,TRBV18,TGTGCCAGCTCCCCCAGGGGGAGCACAGATACGCAGTATTTT,CASSPRGSTDTQYF
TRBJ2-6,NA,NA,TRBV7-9,TGTGCCAGCAGCTCGGACAGCTCTGGGGCCAACGTCCTGACTTTC,CASSSDSSGANVLTF
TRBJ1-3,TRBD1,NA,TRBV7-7,TGTGCCAGCAGCTTACAGGGGGCATCTGGAAACACCATATATTTT,CASSLQGASGNTIYF
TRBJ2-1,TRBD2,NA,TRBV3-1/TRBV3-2,TGTGCCAGCACCACGGGACTAGTAGGTGAGCAGTTCTTC,CASTTGLVGEQFF
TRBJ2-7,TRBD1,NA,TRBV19,TGTGCCAGTAGTATAGGGGGACAGGTTGCCTCCTACGAGCAGTACTTC,CASSIGGQVASYEQYF
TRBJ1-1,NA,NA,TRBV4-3,TGCGCCAGCAGCCAAGGCAGGGCGAACACTGAAGCTTTCTTT,CASSQGRANTEAFF
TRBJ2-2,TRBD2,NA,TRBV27,TGTGCCAGCAGTTTAGCTAGCGGGGGGGCCGAATGGGCCGGGGAGCTGTTTTTT,CASSLASGGAEWAGELFF
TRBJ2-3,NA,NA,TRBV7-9,TGTGCCAGCAGCCCCATTGTCACAGGGATAGATACGCAGTATTTT,CASSPIVTGIDTQYF
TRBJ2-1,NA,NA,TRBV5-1,TGCGCCAGTCGGGACACGAACAATGAGCAGTTCTTC,CASRDTNNEQFF
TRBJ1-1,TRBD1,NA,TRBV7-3,TGTGCCAGCAGCTCAGGGGGGTACACTGAAGCTTTCTTT,CASSSGGYTEAFF
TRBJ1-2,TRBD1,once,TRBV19,TGTGCCAGTAGCCCCCCCTGGACAGGGTTGGGCTACACCTTC,CASSPPWTGLGYTF
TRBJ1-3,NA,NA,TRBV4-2,TGTGCCAGCAGCCTGACAGCCGGCCTATCCTCTGGAAACACCATATATTTT,CASSLTAGLSSGNTIYF
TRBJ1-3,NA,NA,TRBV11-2,TGTGCCAGCAGCTGGAGACAGGCCAGCTCTGGAAACACCATATATTTT,CASSWRQASSGNTIYF
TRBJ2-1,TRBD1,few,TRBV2,TGTGCCAGCAGGACCGTACAGGGGTGGGAAAATGAGCAGTTCTTC,CASRTVQGWENEQFF
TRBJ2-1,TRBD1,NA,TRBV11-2,TGTGCCAGCAGCTACCCGGGACAGATAAACAATGAGCAGTTCTTC,CASSYPGQINNEQFF
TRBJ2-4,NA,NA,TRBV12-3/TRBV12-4,TGTGCCAGCACCGCCGTAGCAAACATTCAGTACTTC,CASTAVANIQYF
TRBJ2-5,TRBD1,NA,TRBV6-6,TGTGCCAGCAGTTTTAAAGGGACAGGGGATGAGACCCAGTACTTC,CASSFKGTGDETQYF
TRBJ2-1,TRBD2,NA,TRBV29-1,TGCAGCGTTATAACTAGCGGGGGGGCCGATGAGCAGTTCTTC,CSVITSGGADEQFF
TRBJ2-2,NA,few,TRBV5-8,TGTGCCAGCAGCTTTTTGACACTTAACACCGGGGAGCTGTTTTTT,CASSFLTLNTGELFF
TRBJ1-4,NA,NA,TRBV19,TGTGCCAGTAGTATAGCCCCCGGTGAAAAACTGTTTTTT,CASSIAPGEKLFF
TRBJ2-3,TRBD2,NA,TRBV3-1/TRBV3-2,TGTGCCAGCAGCCAATGGCTAGCGGGGACCACAGATACGCAGTATTTT,CASSQWLAGTTDTQYF
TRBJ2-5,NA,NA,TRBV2,TGTGCCAGCAGGGGCCAGCCCCTCGGGACCCAGTACTTC,CASRGQPLGTQYF
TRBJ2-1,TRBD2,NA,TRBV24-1,TGTGCCACCAGTGATCTGGGGGCTAGCGGGAGGGATGAGCAGTTCTTC,CATSDLGASGRDEQFF
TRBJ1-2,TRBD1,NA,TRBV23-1,TGCGCCAGCAGTCAATCCCCCTTTCTGACAGGGGACGGTAACTATGGCTACACCTTC,CASSQSPFLTGDGNYGYTF
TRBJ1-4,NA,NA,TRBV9,TGTGCCAGCAGCCCGGGGGCAACTAATGAAAAACTGTTTTTT,CASSPGATNEKLFF
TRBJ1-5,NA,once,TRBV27,TGTGCCAGCAGTTTCAGGCGCAATCAGCCCCAGCATTTT,CASSFRRNQPQHF
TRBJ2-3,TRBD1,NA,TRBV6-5,TGTGCCAGCAGTTATCGACAGGGGGCCACAGATACGCAGTATTTT,CASSYRQGATDTQYF
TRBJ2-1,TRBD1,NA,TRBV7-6,TGTGCCAGCAGCCTAGGGGCCGTTGGACAGGTACACAATGAGCAGTTCTTC,CASSLGAVGQVHNEQFF
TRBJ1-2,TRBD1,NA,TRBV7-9,TGTGCCACATCGCGGGGACAGGGAATAGGCTATGGCTACACCTTC,CATSRGQGIGYGYTF
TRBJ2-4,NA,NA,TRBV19,TGTGCCAGTAGTATGGGGGGAGAGGGGGCGCGGAACATTCAGTACTTC,CASSMGGEGARNIQYF
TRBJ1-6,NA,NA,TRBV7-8,TGTGCCACCCGGGACTTCTATAATTCACCCCTCCACTTT,CATRDFYNSPLHF